This TCR beta chain was observed in a study of PD-1 blockade in classical Hodgkin lymphoma. Each patient experienced a relapse that followed autologous stem cell transplantation, and brentuximab vedotin exposure varied. The study, taken as a whole, reports: CD4+ TCR diversity, unlike CD8+, rose significantly by C4D1. Why repertoires differed is undefined; disease activity or prior therapy possibly contributed.

Regarding this clone: Its antigen is still unknown.

Sequencing was performed with immunoSEQ multiplex PCR; in TCRdb, only in-frame clones are kept and a portion is missing. The data hold over 20,000 clones, with around 73% observed a single time. The CDR3 totals 14 residues. V gave up 8 bases and J gave up 2 bases, with 14 bases separating them. The V gene's germline CDR1 is MNHEY and CDR2 SMNVEV (reference sequence). V and J are TRBV27 and TRBJ2-3; D not certain. The clonotype was recovered from a human donor with classical Hodgkin lymphoma. Sequencing used peripheral blood mononuclear cells (PBMCs), obtained before the second cycle of nivolumab. The CDR3 coding sequence is TGTGCCAGCCATGACCTATCCTTCACAGATACGCAGTATTTT. Its translation: CASHDLSFTDTQYF.